This T cell receptor (beta chain) was identified in a study of cytomegalovirus exposure and HLA in healthy donors. As regards this clone: Its antigen is not identified.

The PCR employed 60 Vbeta primers together with 13 Jbeta primers. TCRdb's table, derived via immunoSEQ multiplex PCR, lists solely in-frame clones and lacks some. The table includes about 200,000 clones, 79% detected once. The study, taken as a whole, reports: Productive rates of about 90% or about 30% were seen for most TCR beta V segments in an earlier analysis.

Sequenced material: PBMCs. This receptor was taken from a man in his fifties or sixties in good health and CMV-seronegative.

In DNA, the CDR3 is TGTGCCAGCAGTGAAGGGACAGCCTACTCCTACGAGCAGTACTTC. This codes for CASSEGTAYSYEQYF. The V and J genes are TRBV25-1 and TRBJ2-7, with 7 bases lining up with TRBD1. The V gene's germline CDR1 is MGHDK and CDR2 SYGVNS. The CDR3 contains 15 residues. The junction had 4 bases not matched to a gene; V was cut back by 2 bases and J by 0 bases.